This entry lists 10 T cell receptor beta chains sequenced from one sample in a study of cytomegalovirus exposure and HLA in healthy donors. Vbeta (60) and Jbeta (13) primers were used in the PCR. Assay used: immunoSEQ multiplex PCR; TCRdb lists only in-frame clones, some missing. The table shows some 220,000 clones, with approximately 90% occurring only once. The sample consisted of PBMCs. These receptor sequences come from a woman under 30 in good health and CMV-seronegative.

The chain uses TRBV7-9 and TRBJ2-7, with TRBD1 as a possible D gene (6 bases). Germline CDR1 reads SEHNR; CDR2 reads FQNEAQ (reference sequence). Trimming took 5 bases from V and 0 from J, leaving 14 bases between them. This CDR3 region has 15 residues. The CDR3 bases are TGTGCCAGCAGCGTGGACAGCCTGAGCTCCTACGAGCAGTACTTC. It yields the protein CASSVDSLSSYEQYF. The full variable domain, with the rest looked up from reference TRBV7-9 and TRBJ2-7, is DTGVSQNPRHKITKRGQNVTFRCDPISEHNRLYWYRQTLGQGPEFLTYFQNEAQLEKSRLLSDRFSAERPKGSFSTLEIQRTEQGDSAMYLCASSVDSLSSYEQYFGPGTRLTVT.

The chain combines TRBV6-1 with TRBJ2-1; D may be TRBD2 (6 bases). Per the germline V gene, CDR1 is MNHNS and CDR2 is SASEGT. Between the trimmed V and J ends, which lost 7 bases and 0 bases, there was a span of 13 bases. This CDR3 comprises 15 residues. The CDR3 here is CASIWTTISYNEQFF. CDR3 sequence (DNA): TGTGCCAGCATATGGACTACGATCTCCTACAATGAGCAGTTCTTC.

This clone was found a few times. The chain combines TRBV7-3 with TRBJ2-7, with 8 positions matching TRBD1. CDR1 is SGHTA and CDR2 is FQGTGA in the germline V gene. The CDR3 is made up of 13 amino acids. The J segment lost 6 bases and the V segment lost 4 bases, leaving 5 bases of the junction unmatched. The CDR3 spells CASSSKQGGEQYF. The CDR3 DNA reads as TGTGCCAGCAGCTCCAAACAGGGGGGCGAGCAGTACTTC.

V and J are TRBV27 and TRBJ1-2, with D perhaps TRBD1 (6 bases). Germline CDR1 reads MNHEY; CDR2 reads SMNVEV (reference sequence). V was cut by 6 bases and J by 7 bases, with 15 bases left in between. The CDR3 is 13 amino acids. DNA for the CDR3: TGTGCCAGCAGGAACAGGGCCCGGGGTGGCTACACCTTC. It is translated as CASRNRARGGYTF.

The CDR3 sequence: CASSEIAGVGPNEQFF. CDR3 nucleotides: TGCGCCAGCAGCGAAATAGCGGGAGTCGGTCCCAATGAGCAGTTCTTC. V is TRBV4-3 and J is TRBJ2-1; the match to TRBD2 covers 9 bases. The CDR3 covers 16 residues. V trimming: 5 bases; J trimming: 6 bases; junction bases outside the gene matches: 11. CDR1 LGHNA and CDR2 YSLEER come from the germline V gene.

The V call is TRBV27, the J call TRBJ2-5, with 11 positions matching TRBD1. The J call may be mistaken, given a closer DNA end match to TRBJ2-7. The germline gives CDR1 MNHEY, CDR2 SMNVEV (reference sequence). The CDR3 extends over 17 amino acids. As DNA, the CDR3 is TGTGCCAGCAGTTCGGACAACTCCGGGACAGGGGGTTACGAGCAGTACTTC. Its protein product is CASSSDNSGTGGYEQYF.

The V and J genes are TRBV5-1 and TRBJ2-3, with D possibly being TRBD2 (5 bases). Germline CDR1 and CDR2: SGHRS and YFSETQ. V shed 3 bases and J shed 2 bases, with 10 bases lying between them. This CDR3 has 14 amino acids. CDR3 coding DNA: TGCGCCAGCAGCTCGGACTGGTACACAGATACGCAGTATTTT. It codes for CASSSDWYTDTQYF.

The count of this clone is one. The chain joins TRBV7-2 to TRBJ1-3, with D perhaps matching TRBD1 (6 bases). This CDR3 is 15 amino acids long. Deletions cut 4 bases from V and 1 base from J, with 11 bases between. Per germline, CDR1 SGHTA and CDR2 FQGNSA. The CDR3: CASSSYRESGNTIYF. The CDR3 DNA sequence: TGTGCCAGCAGCTCATACAGGGAGTCTGGAAACACCATATATTTT. The complete variable domain, with remaining parts taken from reference TRBV7-2 and TRBJ1-3, reads GAGVSQSPSNKVTEKGKDVELRCDPISGHTALYWYRQSLGQGLEFLIYFQGNSAPDKSGLPSDRFSAERTGGSVSTLTIQRTQQEDSAVYLCASSSYRESGNTIYFGEGSWLTVV.

This chain connects TRBV2 to TRBJ1-5, with D possibly being TRBD1 (6 bases). V lost 4 bases to trimming and J lost 4 bases, with 17 bases between them. CDR1 and CDR2 from the germline V gene are SNHLY and FYNNEI. The CDR3 consists of 16 residues. The CDR3 region is CASSAQPGTKNQPQHF. The CDR3 nucleotides read TGTGCCAGCAGTGCCCAGCCAGGGACAAAGAATCAGCCCCAGCATTTT.

This sequence joins TRBV5-1 and TRBJ2-7, with 8 nucleotides matching TRBD2. The germline CDR1 and CDR2 sequences are SGHRS and YFSETQ. V dropped 0 bases and J dropped 5; count of bases not matched to a gene: 7. The CDR3 spans 15 residues. The CDR3 is CASSLDGRALDEQYF. CDR3 nucleotides: TGCGCCAGCAGCTTGGACGGGAGGGCCCTCGACGAGCAGTACTTC.